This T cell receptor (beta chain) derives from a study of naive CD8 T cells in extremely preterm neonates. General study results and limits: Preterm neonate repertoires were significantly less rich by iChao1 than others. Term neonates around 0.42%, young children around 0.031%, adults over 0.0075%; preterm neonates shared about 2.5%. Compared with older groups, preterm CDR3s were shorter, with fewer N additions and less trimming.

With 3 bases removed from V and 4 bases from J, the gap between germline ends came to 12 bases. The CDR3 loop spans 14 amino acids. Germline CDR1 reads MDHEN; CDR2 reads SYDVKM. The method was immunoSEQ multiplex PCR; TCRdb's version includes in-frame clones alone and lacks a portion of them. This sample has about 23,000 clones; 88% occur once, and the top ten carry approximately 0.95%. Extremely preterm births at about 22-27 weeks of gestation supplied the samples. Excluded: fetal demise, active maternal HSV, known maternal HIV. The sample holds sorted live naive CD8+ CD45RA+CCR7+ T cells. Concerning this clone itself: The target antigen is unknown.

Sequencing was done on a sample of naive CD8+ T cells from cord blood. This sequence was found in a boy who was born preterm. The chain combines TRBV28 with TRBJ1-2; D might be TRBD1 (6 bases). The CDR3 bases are TGTGCCAGCAGTTTCGGGGGGCTAATCTATGGCTACACCTTC. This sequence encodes CASSFGGLIYGYTF.